The present entry profiles one T cell receptor beta chain with its context. This clonotype was found many times. This clone's antigen is unknown. Qualities for individual bases were not recorded, and no much larger clone is one base off. Libraries of naive CD8 T cells were built from around 20,000 to 1,000,000 sorted cells, with 10%, 30% or 50% of the purified RNA used. Naive CD8 T cells, defined as CD8+CD4-CCR7+CD45RA+, were FACS-sorted into RLT Plus buffer on a BD FACSAria II. Detection sensitivity was tested by spiking Jurkat RNA equal to 9 to 10 TCR copies' worth into samples containing roughly 17,000-1,000,000 naive CD8 T cells. CD8 T cells were enriched using RosetteSep CD8+ T Cell Enrichment Cocktail and Ficoll-Paque, and the enriched cells then underwent ACK red cell lysis. CDR1 and CDR2 (MDHEN, SYDVKM) derive from the germline V gene. Germline trimming amounts to 6 bases on V and 2 bases on J, with 10 as the count of junction bases outside the gene matches. The CDR3 covers 16 residues, taking in both the cysteine and the phenylalanine. Only the CDR3 portion is preserved as DNA: 48 bases, with reading frame beginning at the first base.

This record belongs to a study of molecular identifiers for immune sequencing clone quantification (dated by TCRdb to 2016 to 2018). About the investigation overall: For a replicate experiment, RNA from approximately 20,000 or 100,000 naive CD8 T cells was divided into five aliquots, and four of the five aliquots were sequenced. The study was a methods study using CD8 T cells to benchmark molecular-identifier clustering-based TCR repertoire sequencing (MIDCIRS) and TCR RNA copy counting.

Libraries came from PCR. The data were produced on an Illumina HiSeq 4000. Preparation of bulk TCR libraries followed a previously described approach, with the TCR primers listed in Table S5. Purification of total RNA was performed with the Qiagen AllPrep DNA/RNA kit. Reads from multiple sequencing runs of the same library were pooled before analysis. As for the original processing: Only reads with exact TCR constant sequence were kept, trimmed to 150 nt, and grouped by their 12-nt molecular barcodes. Within each barcode group, reads were sub-clustered at a 15% Levenshtein threshold, and quality-weighted consensus sequences were built per RNA molecule. Non-functional sequences were excluded, and lower-count sequences lying one edit away from another sequence were also excluded. Based on fitting two negative binomial distributions, any barcode sub-cluster with under 20% of the maximum read count was discarded. TCRdb reran the public reads through fastp at Q25 and MiXCR, keeping productive beta chains. CDR3 protein sequences are deduplicated, and each keeps its most common genes and DNA. TCRdb's processing, not the authors', yielded these V and J calls. This sample holds under 600,000 distinct CDR3 sequences; 20% to 25% were observed only once. The ten largest account for roughly 0.81% of the sample.

What the study reported, not specific to this receptor: The sizes of highly expanded clones could end up underestimated when identical TCR molecules share a barcode. In CMV-specific effector cells, clones with more than 20 RNA copies contained over 99% of molecules, whereas in naive cells such clones contained under 1% of molecules. When barcode sub-clustering was not used, chimeric consensus sequences inflated TCR diversity, with chimeras reaching as high as 47%. Modeling indicated about 3 TCR RNA copies recovered per cell, compared with around 9.8 by digital PCR, which implies a capture efficiency of about 31%. The naive libraries included spiked-in Jurkat TCR RNA (over nine copies' worth), and this RNA is not part of the donor repertoire. Spiked-in Jurkat TCR RNA equal to a single cell's worth was reported to be detectable even within 1,200,000 naive CD8 T cells.

The sample consisted of naive CD8+ T cells from blood, with Jurkat cell RNA spiked in. Explained via the paper, the cell subset or site label denotes: FACS-sorted CD8+CD4-CCR7+CD45RA+ naive T cells. The chain is assembled from TRBV28 and TRBJ2-3, with TRBD2 identical over 8 junction bases. This receptor was obtained from a human donor in good health. Some libraries in this study had Jurkat cell RNA spiked in. The CDR3 protein sequence reads: CASSSDRLAPTDTQYF. Here is the DNA: TGTGCCAGCAGCTCCGACCGACTAGCGCCCACAGATACGCAGTATTTT.